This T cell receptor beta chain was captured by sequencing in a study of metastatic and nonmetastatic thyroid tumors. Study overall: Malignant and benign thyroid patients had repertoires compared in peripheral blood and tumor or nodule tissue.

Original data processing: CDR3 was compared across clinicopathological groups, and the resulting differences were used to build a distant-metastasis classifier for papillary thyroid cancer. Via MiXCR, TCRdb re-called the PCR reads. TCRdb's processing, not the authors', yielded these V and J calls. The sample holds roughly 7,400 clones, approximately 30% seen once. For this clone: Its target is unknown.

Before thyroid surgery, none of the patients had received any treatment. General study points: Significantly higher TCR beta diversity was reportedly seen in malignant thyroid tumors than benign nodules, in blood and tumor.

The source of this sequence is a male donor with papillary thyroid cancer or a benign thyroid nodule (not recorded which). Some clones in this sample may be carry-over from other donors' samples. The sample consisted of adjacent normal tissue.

CDR3 region: CASRLAGGGTGELFF. The CDR3 DNA sequence: TGCGCCAGCCGACTAGCGGGAGGGGGCACCGGGGAGCTGTTTTTT. The chain has TRBV5-1 and TRBJ2-2; 14 bases match TRBD2. This CDR3 comprises 15 residues. CDR1 and CDR2 from the germline V gene are SGHRS and YFSETQ. The V gene end was trimmed by 7 bases and the J gene end by 4 bases; junction bases not matched to a gene: 3.